The T cell receptor (beta chain) under discussion was sequenced for a study of shared clonotypes between healthy human individuals. The J segment lost 6 bases and the V segment lost 5 bases, leaving 4 bases of the junction unmatched. The CDR3 loop spans 14 amino acids. Germline-derived CDR1 and CDR2 are MDHEN and SYDVKM. Sorted-subset replicate PCR reactions contained approximately 190 ng DNA, corresponding to about 30,000 T cell genomes. Sequencing used immunoSEQ multiplex PCR; TCRdb keeps in-frame clones, though not all of them. The table lists about 990,000 clones, around 78% of them singletons. The sample consisted of memory CD4+ T cells from PBMCs. The subset was: CD45RA-negative fraction. This sequence joins TRBV28 and TRBJ2-4, with TRBD1 identical over 10 bases. This receptor was identified in a man in his late teens or twenties in good health. Some clones in this sample may be carry-over from other donors' samples. DNA of the CDR3: TGTGCCAGCAGTCCAGGGACAGGGGTAAACATTCAGTACTTC. Amino acids: CASSPGTGVNIQYF.